The rows below give T cell receptor beta chains drawn from one sample of a study of cytomegalovirus exposure and HLA in healthy donors. The assay was immunoSEQ multiplex PCR, and TCRdb's table has in-frame clones only and misses some. This sample has 310,000 or so clones, with approximately 90% found just once. The material sequenced was PBMCs. These receptors originate from a woman aged 18-30 years in good health and CMV-seronegative. Each CDR3 is given with its conserved first and last residue. The D gene is left open where the match is weak. A clone size is listed for some rows: how often the clone was seen (once, few, many), or a class if it is expanded.

D	size	V	J	CDR3	DNA
-	-	TRBV5-6	TRBJ2-3	CASSFPLDPPDTQYF	TGTGCCAGCAGCTTCCCCCTAGACCCCCCGGATACGCAGTATTTT
TRBD2	-	TRBV7-9	TRBJ2-3	CSSSLTSGGAELAQYF	TGTTCCAGCAGCCTAACTAGCGGGGGGGCCGAGTTGGCGCAGTATTTT
TRBD2	-	TRBV7-8	TRBJ2-1	CASSLAVPGAGNYNEQFF	TGTGCCAGCAGCTTAGCGGTTCCCGGAGCGGGGAACTACAATGAGCAGTTCTTC
-	-	TRBV2	TRBJ2-1	CASSIQGYNEQFF	TGTGCCAGCAGTATACAGGGATACAATGAGCAGTTCTTC
-	-	TRBV19	TRBJ1-4	CASSWGGGANEKLFF	TGTGCCAGTAGTTGGGGCGGTGGAGCTAATGAAAAACTGTTTTTT
TRBD2	-	TRBV27	TRBJ2-3	CASKRGGSTDTQYF	TGTGCCAGCAAACGCGGGGGTAGCACAGATACGCAGTATTTT
-	few	TRBV7-2	TRBJ2-7	CASSANRVYEQYF	TGTGCCAGCAGCGCGAACAGGGTCTACGAGCAGTACTTC
-	-	TRBV9	TRBJ2-5	CASSHPSGLETQYF	TGTGCCAGCAGCCACCCCTCCGGGTTAGAGACCCAGTACTTC
TRBD1	-	TRBV11-2	TRBJ1-3	CASSLRTGVPGSSGNTIYF	TGTGCCAGCAGCTTACGGACAGGGGTCCCGGGAAGCTCTGGAAACACCATATATTTT
TRBD1	-	TRBV7-9	TRBJ2-7	CASSFGTGPYEQYF	TGTGCCAGCAGCTTCGGGACAGGGCCTTACGAGCAGTACTTC
-	-	TRBV6-5	TRBJ2-5	CASSSPLEETQYF	TGTGCCAGCAGTTCTCCGTTAGAGGAGACCCAGTACTTC
-	once	TRBV14	TRBJ2-2	CASSQGGTGLRGGSGELFF	TGTGCCAGCAGCCAAGGTGGCACAGGGTTACGTGGAGGATCCGGGGAGCTGTTTTTT
-	few	TRBV4-1	TRBJ1-5	CASSLRGGQPQHF	TGCGCCAGCAGCCTTAGGGGGGGGCAGCCCCAGCATTTT
-	-	TRBV5-6	TRBJ1-1	CASSFKREKRGAHKAFF	TGTGCCAGCAGCTTCAAGAGAGAAAAGCGCGGGGCACACAAAGCTTTCTTT
-	-	TRBV19	TRBJ1-2	CASSIQATETLNYGYTF	TGTGCCAGTAGTATACAGGCGACCGAAACCCTAAACTATGGCTACACCTTC
TRBD2	-	TRBV19	TRBJ2-3	CASNPGGSGDTQYF	TGTGCCAGTAATCCGGGGGGGTCGGGAGATACGCAGTATTTT
-	-	TRBV10-3	TRBJ2-5	CAISESTGDQETQYF	TGTGCCATCAGTGAATCGACAGGCGACCAAGAGACCCAGTACTTC
TRBD1	-	TRBV5-1	TRBJ1-1	CASSLDRGRWTEAFF	TGCGCCAGCAGCTTGGACAGGGGGCGTTGGACTGAAGCTTTCTTT
-	-	TRBV7-2	TRBJ2-1	CASSPGPSLAGNEQFF	TGTGCCAGCAGCCCTGGGCCATCTCTGGCGGGGAATGAGCAGTTCTTC
-	-	TRBV13	TRBJ2-2	CASSGTPNTGELFF	TGTGCCAGCAGCGGTACACCGAACACCGGGGAGCTGTTTTTT
TRBD1	once	TRBV2	TRBJ1-1	CASSGDRRIINTEAFF	TGTGCCAGCAGTGGGGACAGGAGGATAATCAACACTGAAGCTTTCTTT
TRBD2	-	TRBV5-1	TRBJ2-2	CASSLFSGGANTGELFF	TGCGCCAGCAGCTTGTTTAGCGGGGGGGCGAACACCGGGGAGCTGTTTTTT
-	once	TRBV21-1	TRBJ2-1	CASSSESGTSAYNEQFF	TGTGCCAGCAGCAGCGAATCCGGGACTAGCGCGTACAATGAGCAGTTCTTC
-	-	TRBV9	TRBJ2-1	CASSEKQGPYDSEQFF	TGTGCCAGCAGCGAAAAACAGGGACCTTATGATAGCGAGCAGTTCTTC
-	-	TRBV5-4	TRBJ1-6	CASSLKGIESPLHF	TGTGCCAGCAGCTTGAAGGGGATAGAGTCACCCCTCCACTTT
-	once	TRBV11-3	TRBJ1-2	CASSLDNYYGYTF	TGTGCCAGCAGCTTAGATAACTACTATGGCTACACCTTC
-	-	TRBV13	TRBJ2-5	CASSSDCQRETQYF	TGTGCCAGCAGCTCGGACTGCCAACGGGAGACCCAGTACTTC
TRBD2	-	TRBV9	TRBJ2-1	CASSVGTRSSSYNEQFF	TGTGCCAGCAGCGTGGGGACTAGGTCCTCCTCCTACAATGAGCAGTTCTTC
-	-	TRBV2	TRBJ1-1	CASTGIQHTNTEAFF	TGTGCCAGCACAGGGATCCAACACACGAACACTGAAGCTTTCTTT
-	-	TRBV5-6	TRBJ2-5	CASSLFWGEETQYF	TGTGCCAGCAGCTTGTTTTGGGGGGAAGAGACCCAGTACTTC
-	-	TRBV6-5	TRBJ1-2	CASSQGSLNGYTF	TGTGCCAGCAGCCAGGGCAGCTTAAATGGCTACACCTTC